Included here is one T cell receptor beta chain sequence, with context. The antigen it recognizes is unknown. Per-base quality was not reported, and no clone a single base away is much larger than it. The entry originates in a study of shared clonotypes between healthy human individuals (dated by TCRdb to 2019 to 2021). With respect to the entire study: The cohort comprised a couple of women and three men aged 18 to 49 years. For each donor, three plates each were used for CD4 naive and CD4 memory, two plates were used for CD8 naive, and one plate was used for CD8 memory. To estimate repertoire size and how much clonotypes are shared between individuals, the study performed deep sequencing of blood TCR repertoires from about five healthy adults. Different laboratories and diverse techniques were used to prepare libraries and sequence TCR repertoires, to increase sequencing depth and limit assay-specific biases. Between about 0.9 and 8.9 billion PBMCs per donor were obtained by leukapheresis.

CD8 naive samples consisted of CD45RO-negative cells that were positively selected for CCR7, yielding a CD45RA+CCR7+ population without TemRA cells. The donors were healthy, HIV-negative adults with no recently reported acute infections or vaccinations. Only Caucasian adults living in Nashville, Tennessee, USA were represented among the donors. After blood collection by leukapheresis, PBMCs were isolated using Ficoll-Histopaque density gradient centrifugation and then cryopreserved in the vapor phase of liquid nitrogen. Analytical flow cytometry was used to check the purity and quantity of each magnetically sorted T cell population. Genomic DNA was isolated from each sorted fraction and quantified by UV absorbance on a Nanodrop 2000c. Broad study findings and their caveats: About 5% of naive CD4, around 4% of naive CD8, approximately 2.2% of memory CD4, and around 0.4% of memory CD8 clonotypes were shared across a few donors. Sampling was limited to blood, and TCR repertoires in tissue likely differ from TCR repertoires in blood. Estimated clonotype richness was generally larger for naive than for memory subsets. Based on pairwise subsampling, the degree of clonotype sharing among donors was expected to be affected by sequencing depth. The genetic and exposure-history diversity represented was limited by the small number of donors. Incomplete sequencing was indicated by rarefaction of sorted-subset datasets, despite the large sequencing depth. Clonotypes shared by all four sorted-subset donors showed higher generation probabilities than non-shared clonotypes.

Using the deep immunoSEQ assay, TCR CDR3 regions were amplified from genomic DNA by multiplex PCR. For each cell subset, the extracted genomic DNA was distributed evenly across all wells of several immunoSEQ 96-well plates, and each plate served as one replicate. For sorted subsets, about 200 ng genomic DNA, equal to 25,000 to 35,000 T cell genomes, was loaded into each replicate PCR. Purified libraries were measured with a Qubit 3.0 fluorometer, size-checked on a Bioanalyzer 2100, and measured again with the KAPA Library Quantification kit. Every immunoSEQ 96-well plate was sequenced on a separate single-read 150-cycle Illumina NextSeq 550 flow cell. The authors processed their data as follows. Because the immunoSEQ output held only junctional sequences and lacked quality scores, the filtering could not match the filtering applied to full-length reads. Sequences were annotated with PyIR, a Python wrapper for IgBLAST v1.9, and V/J genes and CDR3 were assigned using IMGT germline references. Any read was removed if the V/J assignment was weak (E-value above 1e-6), the CDR3 was missing, or the read contained stop codons, out-of-frame junctions, or ambiguous translated residues. V3J clonotypes were defined by identical inferred V gene, J gene, and CDR3 amino acid sequence. Percentage overlap between repertoires was calculated by dividing the number of shared unique clonotypes by the size of the smaller repertoire. RTK rarefaction, the Chao1 estimator, and Recon v2.1 estimates of unobserved clonotypes were used to assess repertoire richness. Generation probabilities were computed with OLGA for all TCRbeta clonotypes obtained by the gDNA method from several donors. Not all clones reach the TCRdb copy of this immuneACCESS table, which keeps in-frame sequences only. Checked studies attribute under half of the gap to unresolved V genes and leave the rest unexplained. V and J calls and clone size are as listed in that table; D and trimming were resolved from the DNA. The sample contains some 2,000,000 clones, approximately 94% of them found a single time. The ten largest clones take up 0.9% to 1.4% of the sample.

V is pruned by 3 bases and J by 3 bases, leaving 10 bases of the junction without a gene match. The CDR3 holds 17 amino acids from the cysteine to the phenylalanine. This entry keeps only the CDR3 DNA: 51 bases, framed from base 1. From a lookup of the germline V gene, CDR1 and CDR2 are SNHLY and FYNNEI. The receptor chain draws on TRBV2 and TRBJ2-1; 8 bases in the middle match TRBD2. The TCR was taken from a man aged 18 to 29 in good health. The sequenced material came from naive CD8+ T cells sorted from blood. The cell subset or site label on this specimen signifies: CD45RA+CCR7+. The CDR3 region has the sequence CASSDTLPGGSYNEQFF. At the DNA level, the sequence is TGTGCCAGCAGTGATACTTTACCGGGGGGGAGCTACAATGAGCAGTTCTTC.